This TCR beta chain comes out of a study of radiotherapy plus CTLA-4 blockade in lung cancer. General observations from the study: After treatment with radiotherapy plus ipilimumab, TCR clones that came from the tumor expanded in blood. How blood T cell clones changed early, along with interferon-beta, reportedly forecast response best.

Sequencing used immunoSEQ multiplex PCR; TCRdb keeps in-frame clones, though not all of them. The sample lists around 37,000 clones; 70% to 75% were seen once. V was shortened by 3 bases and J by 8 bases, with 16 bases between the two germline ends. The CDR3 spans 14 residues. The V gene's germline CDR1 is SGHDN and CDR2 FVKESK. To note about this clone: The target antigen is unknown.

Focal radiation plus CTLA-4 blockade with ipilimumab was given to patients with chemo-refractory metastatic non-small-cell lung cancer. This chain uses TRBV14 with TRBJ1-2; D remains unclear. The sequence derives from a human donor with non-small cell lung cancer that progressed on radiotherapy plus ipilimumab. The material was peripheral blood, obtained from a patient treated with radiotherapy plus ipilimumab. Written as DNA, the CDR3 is TGTGCCAGCAGCCAGGGTCCGGGAGGGTCCGGCTACACCTTC. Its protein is CASSQGPGGSGYTF.